This T cell receptor beta chain comes out of a study of CD8 T cells in Susac syndrome. CD8+ and CD4+ T cells taken from blood had their TCR beta sequenced. In the multiple sclerosis control group, patients were treatment-naive and had stable or active relapsing-remitting disease. Negative isolation yielded CD8+ and CD4+ T cells; FACS enriched TEMRA cells. Reverse transcription of about 0.45 to 1 ug RNA was carried out with random hexamers. Multiplex immunoSEQ PCR targeted 54 Vbeta and 13 Jbeta TCR beta segments. A single record per CDR3 protein comes from TCRdb applying MiXCR to the immunoSEQ multiplex PCR reads. The table lists hundreds of thousands of distinct CDR3 sequences, roughly 96% of them singletons. This CDR3 has 12 amino acids. Looked up from germline, CDR1 is KGHDR and CDR2 is SFDVKD. Trimming stripped 0 bases from V and 11 bases from J, with 7 bases between.

The receptor's source is a human donor with multiple sclerosis. The J gene is TRBJ2-1, the V gene TRBV24-1; weak D call: TRBD1 (6 bases). Sequencing was done on a sample of CD4+ T cells from PBMCs. DNA for the CDR3: TGTGCCACCAGTGATTTGGGGGGCAAGCAGTTCTTC. Protein product: CATSDLGGKQFF.